A single sample is the source of the 20 T cell receptor beta chains below, sequenced in a study of blood T cells in healthy people across ages (dated by TCRdb to the mid-2010s). Library preparation used 5' RACE. The sequencing machine was an Illumina HiSeq 2500. A second PCR of about 6 to 11 cycles was run with a J-beta primer mix and a sample-barcoded 5' primer. TCRdb reprocessing: public reads trimmed at Q25 with fastp, clones called with MiXCR, in-frame beta chains kept. Under each unique CDR3 protein, matching rows form one entry showing the most common genes and DNA. A total of about 1.4 million distinct CDR3 sequences appear in this sample, 55% to 75% of them only once. The top ten constitute over 5.5% of the sample. The sample consisted of blood. Receptor source: a man between 18 and 35 years old in good health.

The V call is TRBV2, the J call TRBJ2-1, with D tentatively TRBD2 (5 bases). Germline CDR1 reads SNHLY; CDR2 reads FYNNEI. The CDR3 loop spans 14 amino acids. Between the trimmed V and J ends, which lost 5 bases and 10 bases, there was a span of 18 bases. DNA of the CDR3: TGTGCCAGCAGTACTAGGCCCGGCGGTATCGAGCAGTTCTTC. Translated: CASSTRPGGIEQFF.

In its sample, this clonotype was seen once. The chain is built from TRBV20-1 and TRBJ2-7; 10 bases match TRBD1. The CDR3 spans 15 residues. V trimming: 4 bases; J trimming: 1 base; junction bases outside the gene matches: 7. Germline V gives CDR1 DFQATT, CDR2 SNEGSKA (reference sequence). CDR3 DNA: TGCAGTGCTACCTCGGGGACAGGGGAATCCTACGAGCAGTACTTC. Translation gives CSATSGTGESYEQYF.

This CDR3 is CAISEPREDHYYGYTF. In DNA form, the CDR3 reads TGTGCCATCAGTGAGCCCCGGGAGGACCACTACTATGGCTACACCTTC. The chain recombines TRBV10-3 with TRBJ1-2; D not certain. Trimming took off 2 bases at V and 3 bases at J, with 16 bases between the two ends. Germline V gene sequence: CDR1 ENHRY, CDR2 SYGVKD. CDR3 length: 16 amino acids.

V usage is TRBV7-8 and J usage is TRBJ2-1; D is uncertain. The CDR3 contains 14 residues. Deletions cut 4 bases from V and 12 bases from J, with 19 bases between. Germline CDR1 reads SGHVS; CDR2 reads FQNEAQ. The CDR3 here is CASSSTTPTDAQFF. The CDR3 coding sequence is TGTGCCAGCAGCTCGACGACCCCAACGGACGCGCAGTTCTTC.

The J gene is TRBJ2-7, the V gene TRBV28; D call uncertain. Gene TRBJ2-5 matches the end of the DNA better, so the J call may be wrong. The CDR3 has 13 residues. The germline V gene has CDR1 MDHEN and CDR2 SYDVKM. CDR3 nucleotides: TGTGCCAGCACATGGGCAATACACCAGACCCAGTACTTC. Amino acid sequence: CASTWAIHQTQYF.

The gene calls are TRBV4-1 and TRBJ1-2; D gene unclear. The germline V gene has CDR1 MGHRA and CDR2 YSYEKL. The CDR3 is 14 amino acids. V lost 4 bases and J 4 bases, leaving 13 bases between the germline ends. CDR3 protein: CASSLRFPGYGYTF. CDR3 nucleotide sequence: TGCGCCAGCAGCCTCCGATTTCCTGGCTATGGCTACACCTTC.

V and J are TRBV4-1 and TRBJ2-7, with 12 bases aligning to TRBD2. The germline gives CDR1 MGHRA, CDR2 YSYEKL. Trimming at V came to 3 bases and at J to 2 bases, leaving 8 bases not matched to a gene. CDR3 length: 17 amino acids. CDR3 residues: CASSQQEGLAGTYEQYF. CDR3 nucleotide sequence: TGCGCCAGCAGCCAGCAGGAGGGACTAGCGGGCACCTACGAGCAGTACTTC.

The chain is built from TRBV6-2 or TRBV6-3 and TRBJ2-3, with TRBD1 matching 8 bases. The CDR3 covers 15 residues. Germline CDR1 MNHEY, CDR2 SVGEGT. J lost 4 bases, V lost 2 bases, and 5 bases had no gene match. This chain's CDR3 is CASSYRRGLADTQYF. CDR3 DNA sequence: TGTGCCAGCAGTTACCGCAGGGGGCTGGCAGATACGCAGTATTTT.

In DNA, the CDR3 is TGCGCCAGCAGCCAAAGTGGCGGGGGGGTTGGATATGAGCAGTTCTTC. Translation: CASSQSGGGVGYEQFF. The chain has TRBV4-1 and TRBJ2-1; TRBD2 aligns across 9 bases. V was clipped by 2 bases and J by 8 bases; unmatched bases: 10. Germline CDR1 MGHRA, CDR2 YSYEKL. CDR3 length: 16 amino acids.

The chain joins TRBV20-1 to TRBJ2-4; 8 nucleotides line up with TRBD1. Germline assignment: CDR1 DFQATT and CDR2 SNEGSKA (reference sequence). The CDR3 length is 15 residues. J was trimmed by 7 bases and V by 4 bases; bases with no gene match: 12. CDR3 loop: CSATGSDRGWNIQYF. CDR3 bases: TGCAGTGCTACGGGGAGCGACAGGGGTTGGAACATTCAGTACTTC.

The chain combines TRBV25-1 with TRBJ2-4; D gene unclear. The end of the DNA fits TRBJ2-7 better, so the J call may be wrong. This CDR3 is built from 14 residues. Germline CDR1 and CDR2: MGHDK and SYGVNS. CDR3 residues: CASSGPAPPREQYF. CDR3 bases: TGTGCCAGCAGTGGACCCGCCCCCCCGCGCGAGCAGTACTTC.

This chain's CDR3 is CASSLHPNPTYEQYF. The CDR3 DNA reads TGCGCCAGCAGCTTGCACCCAAACCCTACCTACGAGCAGTACTTC. V usage is TRBV5-1 and J usage is TRBJ2-4; D gene ambiguous. The J call could be wrong; TRBJ2-7 is a better fit for the DNA end. CDR1 and CDR2 from the germline V gene are SGHRS and YFSETQ. The CDR3 runs 15 residues.

The chain joins TRBV20-1 to TRBJ1-1, with D perhaps TRBD1 (5 bases). The CDR3 has 15 residues. Looked up from germline, CDR1 is DFQATT and CDR2 is SNEGSKA (reference sequence). The V end was cut by 0 bases, the J end by 10 bases, with 21 bases between. CDR3 DNA: TGCAGTGCTAGAGATCGTACGACGGGGGTAAGGGGAGCTTTCTTT. Its translation is CSARDRTTGVRGAFF.

The chain recombines TRBV2 with TRBJ2-3; D possibly matches TRBD1 or TRBD2 (5 bases each). The length of the CDR3 is 20 residues. From germline, CDR1 is SNHLY and CDR2 FYNNEI. V was clipped by 6 bases and J by 0 bases, with 28 bases between them. The DNA for the CDR3 is TGTGCCAGCAGCAGGCATTTAACCCAGCCGCTCCGGGACAGCACAGATACGCAGTATTTT. Amino acids: CASSRHLTQPLRDSTDTQYF.

The chain is built from TRBV20-1 and TRBJ2-1, with TRBD1 identical over 7 bases. V lost 5 bases, J lost 0 bases, and 4 bases stayed unmatched. Per the germline V gene, CDR1 is DFQATT and CDR2 is SNEGSKA (reference sequence). The CDR3 is made up of 14 amino acids. The CDR3 loop reads CSAPTGISYNEQFF. The CDR3 DNA reads TGCAGTGCTCCGACAGGGATCTCCTACAATGAGCAGTTCTTC.

This chain connects TRBV20-1 to TRBJ2-7, with D tentatively TRBD1 (6 bases). Germline values: CDR1 DFQATT, CDR2 SNEGSKA (reference sequence). There are 12 residues in the CDR3. V was clipped by 7 bases and J by 2 bases, with 12 bases between them. CDR3 sequence reads: CSGLGDTYEQYF. CDR3 nucleotides: TGCAGTGGGCTAGGGGACACCTACGAGCAGTACTTC.

This clonotype was counted a few times. The chain combines TRBV7-9 with TRBJ1-2; maybe TRBD1 (6 bases). The CDR3 has 12 amino acids. Germline V lookup: CDR1 SEHNR, CDR2 FQNEAQ (reference sequence). Deletions cut 10 bases from V and 4 bases from J, with 13 bases between. The CDR3 sequence: CAINDRIYGYTF. In nucleotides, the CDR3 is TGTGCCATAAACGACAGGATCTATGGCTACACCTTC.

The chain carries TRBV20-1 and TRBJ2-1; 8 nucleotides match TRBD1. Germline V gene sequence: CDR1 DFQATT, CDR2 SNEGSKA (reference sequence). There are 14 residues in the CDR3. V dropped 3 bases and J dropped 2; count of bases not matched to a gene: 3. This chain's CDR3 is CSASNRGTYNEQFF. CDR3 nucleotide sequence: TGCAGTGCTAGTAACAGGGGGACCTACAATGAGCAGTTCTTC.

To note about this clonotype: The missing conserved phenylalanine or tryptophan at the end of this CDR3 makes a read error likely. The chain joins TRBV7-9 to TRBJ1-2, with 8 bases that match TRBD1. This CDR3 is built from 15 residues. CDR1 and CDR2 from the germline V gene are SEHNR and FQNEAQ (reference sequence). The V and J ends lost 5 bases and 8 bases, in that order; junction bases with no gene match: 13. The CDR3 coding sequence is TGTGCCAGCAGCACCTCAGGGGGCCCAGGGAGGGGCTACACCTAC. This translates into CASSTSGGPGRGYTY.

The rearrangement joins TRBV4-1 to TRBJ1-1; the D is unclear. CDR3 length: 15 residues. V dropped 2 bases and J dropped 4 bases, with 14 bases sitting between them. The germline gives CDR1 MGHRA, CDR2 YSYEKL. The CDR3 DNA follows: TGCGCCAGCAGCCAATTTCTCGGGCTAAGCACTGAAGCTTTCTTT. Amino acid sequence: CASSQFLGLSTEAFF.